What follows are 29 T cell receptor beta chains derived from one specimen sequenced in a study of blood T cell repertoires in COVID-19. The repertoire was sequenced with immunoSEQ multiplex PCR; TCRdb's copy has only in-frame clones and lacks some. The sample lists 250,000 to 350,000 clones; roughly 89% were seen once. Sample: PBMCs or T cells enriched from blood (not recorded which). These receptors were taken from a woman aged 50 to 60 who had been exposed to COVID-19.

The chain recombines TRBV7-2 with TRBJ1-2; tentatively, D is TRBD1 (5 bases). CDR1 SGHTA and CDR2 FQGNSA come from the germline V gene. V lost 3 bases to trimming and J lost 8 bases, with 22 bases between them. The CDR3 runs 16 residues. The CDR3 DNA is TGTGCCAGCAGCTTTCAGGGCCCCCACCAGGAAGACGGCTACACCTTC. Its translation is CASSFQGPHQEDGYTF. The variable domain in full, completed from reference TRBV7-2 and TRBJ1-2, reads GAGVSQSPSNKVTEKGKDVELRCDPISGHTALYWYRQSLGQGLEFLIYFQGNSAPDKSGLPSDRFSAERTGGSVSTLTIQRTQQEDSAVYLCASSFQGPHQEDGYTFGSGTRLTVV.

The rearrangement uses TRBV5-5 and TRBJ1-2; 10 bases match TRBD1. This CDR3 has 16 amino acids. CDR1 SGHKS and CDR2 YYEKEE come from the germline V gene (reference sequence). The ends lost 4 bases at V and 2 bases at J; junction bases unmatched: 8. The CDR3 reads CASSPGAGQGNYGYTF. The CDR3, as DNA: TGTGCCAGCAGCCCGGGGGCGGGACAGGGGAACTATGGCTACACCTTC.

The count of this clone is one. This chain connects TRBV14 to TRBJ1-5; 8 nucleotides line up with TRBD1. V lost 3 bases and J lost 2; bases outside the gene matches: 0. Germline V gene sequence: CDR1 SGHDN, CDR2 FVKESK. This CDR3 is 14 amino acids long. CDR3 loop: CASSQGQGNQPQHF. The DNA of the CDR3 is TGTGCCAGCAGCCAGGGACAGGGCAATCAGCCCCAGCATTTT.

This chain uses TRBV25-1 with TRBJ1-5, with D perhaps TRBD1 (5 bases). The germline V gene encodes CDR1 MGHDK and CDR2 SYGVNS. Trimming shortened V by 1 base and J by 2 bases, and 12 bases separated the two germline ends. CDR3 size: 16 residues. The CDR3 loop reads CASSESPREGNQPQHF. The DNA for the CDR3 is TGTGCCAGCAGTGAATCGCCCAGGGAGGGCAATCAGCCCCAGCATTTT.

J is TRBJ2-7 and V is TRBV2; the match to TRBD2 covers 9 bases. The CDR3 length is 12 residues. Germline lookup yields CDR1 SNHLY and CDR2 FYNNEI. The V and J ends lost 10 bases and 4 bases, in that order; junction bases with no gene match: 5. This CDR3 is CATGGGAYEQYF. CDR3 DNA sequence: TGTGCCACGGGCGGGGGGGCGTACGAGCAGTACTTC.

J is TRBJ1-1 and V is TRBV7-9; weak D call: TRBD1 (6 bases). The V gene lost 1 base and the J gene lost 8 bases, with 17 bases spanning the gap. Looked up from germline, CDR1 is SEHNR and CDR2 is FQNEAQ (reference sequence). CDR3 length equals 15 residues. The CDR3 DNA sequence: TGTGCCAGCAGCTTAGAGGGGACACCAACCGCGGAAGCTTTCTTT. Encoded protein: CASSLEGTPTAEAFF.

This clone appeared once. The chain links TRBV19 to TRBJ1-2, with TRBD1 identical over 9 bases. V lost 5 bases to trimming and J lost 4 bases; unmatched junction nucleotides: 5. The germline V gene encodes CDR1 LNHDA and CDR2 SQIVND (reference sequence). This CDR3 spans 14 amino acids. The CDR3 coding sequence is TGTGCCAGTAGTGGGACAGGGATGATCTATGGCTACACCTTC. Translating gives CASSGTGMIYGYTF. The entire variable domain, with the rest obtained from reference TRBV19 and TRBJ1-2, is as follows: DGGITQSPKYLFRKEGQNVTLSCEQNLNHDAMYWYRQDPGQGLRLIYYSQIVNDFQKGDIAEGYSVSREKKESFPLTVTSAQKNPTAFYLCASSGTGMIYGYTFGSGTRLTVV.

The V and J genes are TRBV7-9 and TRBJ1-2, with D possibly being TRBD1 (5 bases). Trimming left V 0 bases short and J 2 bases short, with 13 bases between. The CDR3 runs to 16 residues. From germline, CDR1 is SEHNR and CDR2 FQNEAQ (reference sequence). In DNA form, the CDR3 reads TGTGCCAGCAGCTTAGCCCTCTCGACAGTGAACTATGGCTACACCTTC. Residues: CASSLALSTVNYGYTF. Full variable domain (remainder filled in from reference TRBV7-9 and TRBJ1-2): DTGVSQNPRHKITKRGQNVTFRCDPISEHNRLYWYRQTLGQGPEFLTYFQNEAQLEKSRLLSDRFSAERPKGSFSTLEIQRTEQGDSAMYLCASSLALSTVNYGYTFGSGTRLTVV.

CDR3 DNA sequence: TGCGCCAGCAGTCAAGGACAGGGAGGAGGCACCATATATTTT. This gives the protein CASSQGQGGGTIYF. This chain links TRBV5-1 with TRBJ1-3; the match to TRBD1 covers 8 bases. The V gene end was trimmed by 5 bases and the J gene end by 9 bases; junction bases not matched to a gene: 10. The CDR3 is made up of 14 amino acids. The germline CDR1 and CDR2 sequences are SGHRS and YFSETQ.

The genes are TRBV10-1 and TRBJ1-5; D gene uncertain. Germline V lookup: CDR1 WNHNN, CDR2 SYGVQD (reference sequence). CDR3 length equals 12 residues. The V gene lost 8 bases and the J gene lost 4 bases, with 9 bases spanning the gap. The CDR3 bases are TGCGCCAGCCCCTCCACTAATCAGCCCCAGCATTTT. It codes for CASPSTNQPQHF.

The rearrangement uses TRBV7-2 and TRBJ2-3; 8 bases are a match to TRBD2. CDR3 length: 16 amino acids. Trimming took 4 bases from V and 2 from J; bases not matched to a gene: 8. CDR1 is SGHTA, CDR2 FQGNSA, per germline. The CDR3 nucleotides are TGTGCCAGCAGCTCACAAGCGGGGGCTTTCACAGATACGCAGTATTTT. It is translated as CASSSQAGAFTDTQYF.

The genes are TRBV19 and TRBJ2-6; 7 nucleotides align to TRBD1. CDR1 LNHDA and CDR2 SQIVND come from the germline V gene (reference sequence). The CDR3 is made up of 18 amino acids. J lost 0 bases, V lost 7 bases, and 12 bases had no gene match. The CDR3, as DNA: TGTGCCAGTACCCCCCGGGACAGACGATACTCTGGGGCCAACGTCCTGACTTTC. Translated, it gives CASTPRDRRYSGANVLTF.

This chain links TRBV19 with TRBJ1-2, with 10 bases aligning to TRBD1. CDR3 length: 14 residues. Trimming cost V 5 bases and J 8 bases; bases outside gene matches: 8. Germline CDR1 reads LNHDA; CDR2 reads SQIVND (reference sequence). For the CDR3, the DNA is TGTGCCAGTAGTCCGGCCGGGACAGGGGTCGGCTACACCTTC. It codes for CASSPAGTGVGYTF.

This sequence joins TRBV18 and TRBJ1-2; the D gene is possibly TRBD1 (6 bases). This CDR3 region has 14 residues. From germline, CDR1 is KGHSH and CDR2 LQKENI. Trimming pared 9 bases from V and 2 bases from J, leaving 16 bases between. CDR3 DNA sequence: TGTGCCAGTTCCCCGGGACAAACAAACTATGGCTACACCTTC. Protein sequence: CASSPGQTNYGYTF.

The V call is TRBV27, the J call TRBJ2-7; 7 bases map to TRBD1. Per germline, CDR1 MNHEY and CDR2 SMNVEV (reference sequence). The V segment lost 7 bases and the J segment 5 bases; nucleotides outside the gene matches: 11. This CDR3 has 14 residues. The CDR3 nucleotides are TGTGCCAGCAAACTGGACAGGTTTGGAGACGAGCAGTACTTC. Protein sequence: CASKLDRFGDEQYF.

The chain has TRBV6-5 and TRBJ1-1; D is unresolved. Looked up from germline, CDR1 is MNHEY and CDR2 is SVGAGI. This CDR3 is 14 amino acids long. The ends were cut back, 4 bases at V and 0 bases at J, with 9 bases in the middle. The CDR3 DNA is TGTGCCAGCAGTTCCAACAGAATGAACACTGAAGCTTTCTTT. Amino acids: CASSSNRMNTEAFF.

The chain employs TRBV6-1 and TRBJ2-2, with 12 bases that match TRBD2. The CDR3 spans 17 residues. V lost 2 bases to trimming and J lost 2 bases; unmatched junction nucleotides: 3. Germline V gene sequence: CDR1 MNHNS, CDR2 SASEGT. CDR3 in amino acids: CASSELAGGPNTGELFF. The CDR3 DNA reads TGTGCCAGCAGTGAACTAGCGGGGGGGCCTAACACCGGGGAGCTGTTTTTT.

The rearrangement uses TRBV7-8 and TRBJ2-7; D is perhaps TRBD2 (6 bases). Trimming shortened V by 7 bases and J by 2 bases, and 15 bases separated the two germline ends. CDR3 length: 14 amino acids. The germline CDR1 and CDR2 sequences are SGHVS and FQNEAQ. The CDR3 DNA reads TGTGCCAGCACCGACCGGGACTCCCCCTACGAGCAGTACTTC. Translated, it gives CASTDRDSPYEQYF.

This clone came up once. The genes are TRBV28 and TRBJ1-3; D is unclear. Between the trimmed V and J ends, which lost 2 bases and 9 bases, there was a span of 14 bases. The germline V gene encodes CDR1 MDHEN and CDR2 SYDVKM. CDR3 size: 14 residues. CDR3 nucleotide sequence: TGTGCCAGCAGTTTAGCATCCGCGGGAGTCACCATATATTTT. Amino acids: CASSLASAGVTIYF.

There are a few counts of this clone. The V gene is TRBV18, the J gene TRBJ1-2; no definite D call. CDR3 length: 13 residues. V lost 4 bases and J 1 base, leaving 7 bases between the germline ends. The germline V gene encodes CDR1 KGHSH and CDR2 LQKENI. This chain's CDR3 is CASSLSDNYGYTF. The DNA of the CDR3 is TGTGCCAGCTCACTCAGCGATAACTATGGCTACACCTTC.

V is TRBV6-5 and J is TRBJ1-1, with 8 nucleotides matching TRBD1. The CDR3 loop spans 13 amino acids. Trimming took 8 bases from V and 5 from J; bases not matched to a gene: 7. Germline assignment: CDR1 MNHEY and CDR2 SVGAGI. CDR3 protein: CASRRTGKTEAFF. CDR3 nucleotides: TGTGCCAGCCGAAGGACAGGGAAGACTGAAGCTTTCTTT.

The chain combines TRBV20-1 with TRBJ1-1, with 10 positions matching TRBD1. There are 14 residues in the CDR3. The J segment lost 5 bases and the V segment lost 3 bases, leaving 6 bases of the junction unmatched. The V gene's germline CDR1 is DFQATT and CDR2 SNEGSKA (reference sequence). CDR3 in DNA: TGCAGTGCTAGTAAGGGACAGGGGACGACTGAAGCTTTCTTT. Translating gives CSASKGQGTTEAFF.

This chain joins TRBV24-1 and TRBJ1-5; a weak D match, TRBD1 (6 bases). Looked up from germline, CDR1 is KGHDR and CDR2 is SFDVKD. The germline V and J ends were trimmed by 3 bases and 3 bases, with 8 bases remaining between them. This CDR3 region has 14 residues. This CDR3 reads CATSDDRTNQPQHF. In DNA, the CDR3 is TGTGCCACCAGTGATGACAGGACCAATCAGCCCCAGCATTTT.

This clone was observed once. V and J are TRBV28 and TRBJ2-5, with 10 bases that match TRBD2. CDR1 is MDHEN and CDR2 is SYDVKM in the germline V gene. The CDR3 is 16 residues long. The V segment lost 6 bases and the J segment 1 base; nucleotides outside the gene matches: 8. As DNA, the CDR3 is TGTGCCAGCAGGAGATCACTAGCGGGGTTCCAAGAGACCCAGTACTTC. Protein: CASRRSLAGFQETQYF.

The count of this clone is one. V is TRBV6-5 and J is TRBJ1-2, with 7 positions matching TRBD1. Germline loops: CDR1 MNHEY, CDR2 SVGAGI. CDR3 length: 15 residues. Trimming cost V 8 bases and J 7 bases; bases outside gene matches: 16. The chain's CDR3 is CASEGIETGEVGYTF. The CDR3 DNA reads as TGTGCCAGCGAGGGGATCGAAACAGGGGAGGTTGGCTACACCTTC.

The chain couples TRBV3-1 (or the pseudogene TRBV3-2) to TRBJ2-7; D ambiguous. CDR3 length: 12 amino acids. Trimming cost V 3 bases and J 4 bases, with 7 bases left between them. Germline CDR1 and CDR2: LGHDT and YNNKEL (reference sequence). The CDR3 spells CASSQHGYEQYF. In nucleotides, the CDR3 is TGTGCCAGCAGCCAGCACGGGTACGAGCAGTACTTC.

The rearrangement links TRBV7-2 to TRBJ2-7, with 7 bases that match TRBD2. The germline CDR1 and CDR2 sequences are SGHTA and FQGNSA. Losses at the gene ends were 4 bases for V and 4 bases for J; bases not matched to a gene: 13. This CDR3 is 16 amino acids long. The CDR3 loop reads CASSSVVGGGAYEQYF. CDR3 nucleotides: TGTGCCAGCAGCTCCGTGGTTGGGGGGGGAGCTTACGAGCAGTACTTC.

V is TRBV5-1 and J is TRBJ2-7, with 13 bases aligning to TRBD2. This CDR3 has 14 residues. Germline V CDR1 and CDR2: SGHRS, YFSETQ. The ends lost 4 bases at V and 7 bases at J; junction bases unmatched: 5. CDR3 DNA: TGCGCCAGCAGCAACGGACTAGCGGGGGTTGAGCAGTACTTC. Translation: CASSNGLAGVEQYF.

The count of this clone is one. V usage is TRBV27 and J usage is TRBJ1-5; TRBD1 might be the D (5 bases). The germline gives CDR1 MNHEY, CDR2 SMNVEV (reference sequence). The CDR3 totals 13 residues. V was trimmed by 5 bases and J by 4 bases, leaving 9 bases between them. The chain's CDR3 is CASSGAVNQPQHF. DNA of the CDR3: TGTGCCAGCAGTGGGGCAGTGAATCAGCCCCAGCATTTT.